This T cell receptor (beta chain) was profiled in a study of T cell repertoires in cytomegalovirus infection. Whole-study findings and limits: HLA-C-restricted CMV clonotypes gave the most frequent clonotype in two of eight donors.

Using its own MiXCR run on the reads, TCRdb lists one record per CDR3 protein. Of roughly 110,000 distinct CDR3 sequences listed, roughly 31% were seen once; the top ten hold 35% to 50%. The germline gives CDR1 SNHLY, CDR2 FYNNEI. CDR3 length equals 14 residues. V trimming: 6 bases; J trimming: 7 bases; junction bases outside the gene matches: 7. A remark on this clonotype: Its antigen is unknown.

J is TRBJ2-1 and V is TRBV2, with 9 bases fitting TRBD1. Specimen: CD8+ T cells from cultured PBMCs, collected from culture after CMV antigen stimulation. The sequence came from a human donor in good health (CMV status not recorded). Some clones in this sample may be carry-over from other donors' samples. The CDR3 reads CASSRQGGYNEQFF. In nucleotides, the CDR3 is TGTGCCAGCAGCCGACAGGGGGGCTATAATGAGCAGTTCTTC.